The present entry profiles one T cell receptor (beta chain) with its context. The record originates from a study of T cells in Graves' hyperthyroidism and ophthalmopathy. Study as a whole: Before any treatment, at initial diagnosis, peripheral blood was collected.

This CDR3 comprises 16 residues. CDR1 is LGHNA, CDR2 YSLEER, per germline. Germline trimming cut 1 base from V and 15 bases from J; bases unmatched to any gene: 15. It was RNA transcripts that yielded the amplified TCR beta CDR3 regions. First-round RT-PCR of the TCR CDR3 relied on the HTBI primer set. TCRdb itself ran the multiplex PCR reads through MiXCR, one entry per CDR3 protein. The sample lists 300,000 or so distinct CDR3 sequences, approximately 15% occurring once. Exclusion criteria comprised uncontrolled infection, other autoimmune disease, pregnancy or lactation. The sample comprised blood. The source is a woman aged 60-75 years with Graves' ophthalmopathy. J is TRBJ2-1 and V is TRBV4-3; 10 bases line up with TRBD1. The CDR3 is CASSQGGTGDRGRRFF. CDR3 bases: TGCGCCAGCAGCCAAGGAGGGACAGGGGACCGGGGCCGCCGGTTCTTC.